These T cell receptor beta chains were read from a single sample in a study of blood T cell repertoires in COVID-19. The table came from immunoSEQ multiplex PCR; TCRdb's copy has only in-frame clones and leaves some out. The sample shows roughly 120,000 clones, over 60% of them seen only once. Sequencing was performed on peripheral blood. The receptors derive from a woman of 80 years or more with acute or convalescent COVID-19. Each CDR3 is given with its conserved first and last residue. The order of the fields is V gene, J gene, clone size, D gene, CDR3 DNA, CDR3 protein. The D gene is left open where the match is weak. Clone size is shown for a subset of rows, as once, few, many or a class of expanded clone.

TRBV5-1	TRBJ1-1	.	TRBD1	TGCGCCAGCAGCCCCGGGACAGGGAGGACTGAAGCTTTCTTT	CASSPGTGRTEAFF
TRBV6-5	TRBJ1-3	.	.	TGTGCCAGCAGTTTTAACAGTTTCTTCTCTGGAAACACCATATATTTT	CASSFNSFFSGNTIYF
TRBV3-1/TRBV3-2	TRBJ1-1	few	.	TGTGCCAGCAGCCAGGGCTTCCGTGAAGCTTTCTTT	CASSQGFREAFF
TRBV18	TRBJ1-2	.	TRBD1	TGTGCCAGCTCACCAGAGGGGGGACAGGTCTATGGCTACACCTTC	CASSPEGGQVYGYTF
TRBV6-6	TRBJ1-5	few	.	TGTGCCAGCAGTAACAGGGTGGGGCATAGCAATCAGCCCCAGCATTTT	CASSNRVGHSNQPQHF
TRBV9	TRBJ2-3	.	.	TGTGCCAGCAGCGGGGGAGGATATAGCACAGATACGCAGTATTTT	CASSGGGYSTDTQYF
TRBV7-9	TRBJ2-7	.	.	TGTGCCAGCAGCTTAGGCGGGGTGGCCTCCGAGCAGTACTTC	CASSLGGVASEQYF
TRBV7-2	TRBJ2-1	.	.	TGTGCCAGCAGCGCCCCAGGGTCTTACAATGAGCAGTTCTTC	CASSAPGSYNEQFF
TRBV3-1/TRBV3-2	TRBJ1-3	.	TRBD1	TGTGCCAGCAGCCAGGGGACAGGGGGCCTAAACACCATATATTTT	CASSQGTGGLNTIYF
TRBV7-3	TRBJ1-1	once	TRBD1	TGTGCCAGCAGCTTAATCCCGGGACAGACTGAAGCTTTCTTT	CASSLIPGQTEAFF
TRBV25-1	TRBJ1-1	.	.	TGTGCCAGCAAAGGGATACAGGGTTACACTGAAGCTTTCTTT	CASKGIQGYTEAFF
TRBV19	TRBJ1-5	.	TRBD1	TGTGCCAGTAATAGGGGGACAGGGGCGGCCAATCAGCCCCAGCATTTT	CASNRGTGAANQPQHF
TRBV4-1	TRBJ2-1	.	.	TGCGCCAGCAGCCAGCTATGGGGGACTTACAATGAGCAGTTCTTC	CASSQLWGTYNEQFF
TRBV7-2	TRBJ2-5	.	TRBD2	TGTGCCAGCAGCAAAATTAGCGGGAGGGTTGAGACCCAGTACTTC	CASSKISGRVETQYF
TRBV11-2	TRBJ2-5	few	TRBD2	TGTGCCAGCAGCCCTACTAGCGGGGGGCCGTGGGAAGAGACCCAGTACTTC	CASSPTSGGPWEETQYF
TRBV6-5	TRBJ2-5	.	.	TGTGCCAGCAGTTATGGTAGCCTGGAGACCCAGTACTTC	CASSYGSLETQYF
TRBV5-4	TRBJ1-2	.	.	TGTGCCAGCAGCTTGTCTTCCCCCAGCAGGGGCCTCTATGGCTACACCTTC	CASSLSSPSRGLYGYTF
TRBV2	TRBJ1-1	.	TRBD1	TGTGCCAGCAAAGACAGGGGTGTTACTGAAGCTTTCTTT	CASKDRGVTEAFF
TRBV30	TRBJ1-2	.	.	TGTGCCTGGAGGGGAACAGGGTTCAGAGCGGAGGCTAGTTATGGCTACACCTTC	CAWRGTGFRAEASYGYTF
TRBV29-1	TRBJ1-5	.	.	TGCAGCGTAGCCTTCGGTTTGAACCATCAGCCCCAGCATTTT	CSVAFGLNHQPQHF
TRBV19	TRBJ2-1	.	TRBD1	TGTGCCAGTAGTGCTTTCGGACAGGGTGCCTACAATGAGCAGTTCTTC	CASSAFGQGAYNEQFF
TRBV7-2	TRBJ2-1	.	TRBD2	TGTGCCAGCAGCTCAGCGGGACTAGCGTTGGGTGAGCAGTTCTTC	CASSSAGLALGEQFF
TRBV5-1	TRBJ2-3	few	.	TGCGCCAGCAGCTTGGCAGGACATAACACAGATACGCAGTATTTT	CASSLAGHNTDTQYF
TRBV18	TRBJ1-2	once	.	TGTGCCAGCTCACCATTAACAGATAGTGGCTACACCTTC	CASSPLTDSGYTF
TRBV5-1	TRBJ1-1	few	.	TGCGCCAGCAGCTTGGCTAGGTCATACGTAGGAACTGAAGCTTTCTTT	CASSLARSYVGTEAFF
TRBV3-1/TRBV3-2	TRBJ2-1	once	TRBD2	TGTGCCAGCAGCCAAAGGCTAGCGGGAGGTCTTGAGCAGTTCTTC	CASSQRLAGGLEQFF
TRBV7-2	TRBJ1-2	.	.	TGTGCCAGCAGCTTATCGACAGGTCTGATGATCTATGGCTACACCTTC	CASSLSTGLMIYGYTF
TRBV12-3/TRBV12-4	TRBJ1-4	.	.	TGTGCCAGCCGGACAGCCACTAATGAAAAACTGTTTTTT	CASRTATNEKLFF